This passage covers 4 T cell receptor beta chains from one sample sequenced in a study of T-cell reconstitution after alpha-beta-depleted transplantation in children. As it was prepared, the TCRbeta library received unique molecular identifiers. TCRdb itself ran the PCR reads through MiXCR, one entry per CDR3 protein. Seen here are approximately 390,000 distinct CDR3 sequences, roughly a tenth observed once, and the top ten hold approximately 5%. Sequenced material: PBMCs from the stem cell graft donor, taken from the stem cell graft. All receptors derive from a human donor who donated a stem cell graft to a child with acute myeloid leukemia.

This clonotype has ten or more counts. This chain connects TRBV29-1 to TRBJ1-4, with 10 bases fitting TRBD1. This CDR3 has 13 residues. CDR1 is SQVTM, CDR2 ANQGSEA, per germline. The junction had 5 bases not matched to a gene; V was cut back by 6 bases and J by 7 bases. This CDR3 is CSVGQGGIEKLFF. CDR3 sequence (DNA): TGCAGCGTCGGACAGGGGGGAATTGAAAAACTGTTTTTT.

The V gene is TRBV15, the J gene TRBJ2-7; unclear D gene. CDR3 length equals 14 residues. V was shortened by 3 bases and J by 6 bases, with 15 bases between the two germline ends. Germline loops: CDR1 LNHNV, CDR2 YYDKDF (reference sequence). CDR3 sequence: CATSSVWVSGEQYF. DNA of the CDR3: TGTGCCACCAGCAGTGTGTGGGTTTCGGGCGAGCAGTACTTC. The full variable domain, rest sourced from reference TRBV15 and TRBJ2-7, is DAMVIQNPRYQVTQFGKPVTLSCSQTLNHNVMYWYQQKSSQAPKLLFHYYDKDFNNEADTPDNFQSRRPNTSFCFLDIRSPGLGDTAMYLCATSSVWVSGEQYFGPGTRLTVT.

This clonotype has a handful of counts. The chain joins TRBV18 to TRBJ2-1, with a weak D call TRBD1 (6 bases). V was trimmed by 4 bases and J by 6 bases, leaving 16 bases between them. Germline CDR1 is KGHSH and CDR2 is LQKENI. The CDR3 length is 15 residues. The CDR3 protein is CASSQPPDRLNEQFF. The CDR3 coding sequence is TGTGCCAGCTCACAGCCCCCGGACAGACTCAATGAGCAGTTCTTC.

This chain joins TRBV20-1 and TRBJ2-1; possible D gene TRBD1, 6 bases. Between the trimmed V and J ends, which lost 1 base and 2 bases, there was a span of 12 bases. The CDR3 has 15 residues. CDR1 DFQATT and CDR2 SNEGSKA come from the germline V gene (reference sequence). CDR3 sequence: CSARGQEGTYNEQFF. The CDR3 DNA reads TGCAGTGCTAGAGGACAGGAAGGCACCTACAATGAGCAGTTCTTC.